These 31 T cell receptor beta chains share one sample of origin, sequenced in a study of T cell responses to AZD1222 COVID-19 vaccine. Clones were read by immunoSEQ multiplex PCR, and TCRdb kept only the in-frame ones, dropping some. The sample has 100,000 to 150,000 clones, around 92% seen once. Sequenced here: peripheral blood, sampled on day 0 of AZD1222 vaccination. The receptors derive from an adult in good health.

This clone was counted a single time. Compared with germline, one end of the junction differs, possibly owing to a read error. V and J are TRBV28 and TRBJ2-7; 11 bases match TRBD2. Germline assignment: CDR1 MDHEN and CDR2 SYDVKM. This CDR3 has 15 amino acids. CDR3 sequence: CASSPTSGSKHEQYF. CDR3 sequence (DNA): TGTGCCAGCAGTCCTACTAGCGGGAGTAAGCACGAGCAATACTTC.

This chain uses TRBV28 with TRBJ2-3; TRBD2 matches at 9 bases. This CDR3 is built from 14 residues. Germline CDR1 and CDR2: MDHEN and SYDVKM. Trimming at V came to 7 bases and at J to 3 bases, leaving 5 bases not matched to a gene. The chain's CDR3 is CASTAGGPTDTQYF. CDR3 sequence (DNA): TGTGCCAGCACCGCGGGGGGGCCGACAGATACGCAGTATTTT.

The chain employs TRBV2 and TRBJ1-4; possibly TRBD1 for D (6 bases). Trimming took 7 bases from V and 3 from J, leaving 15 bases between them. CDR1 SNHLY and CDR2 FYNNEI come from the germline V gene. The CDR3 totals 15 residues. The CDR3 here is CASKLARGPNEKLFF. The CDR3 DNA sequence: TGTGCCAGCAAGTTGGCCAGGGGCCCTAATGAAAAACTGTTTTTT.

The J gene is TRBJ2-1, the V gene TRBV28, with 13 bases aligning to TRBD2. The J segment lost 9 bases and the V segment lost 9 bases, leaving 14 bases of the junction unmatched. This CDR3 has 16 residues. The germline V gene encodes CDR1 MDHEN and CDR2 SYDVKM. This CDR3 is CARGSGTSGERLEQFF. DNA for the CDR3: TGTGCCAGGGGATCCGGGACTAGCGGGGAGAGGCTTGAGCAGTTCTTC. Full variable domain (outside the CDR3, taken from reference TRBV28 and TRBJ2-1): DVKVTQSSRYLVKRTGEKVFLECVQDMDHENMFWYRQDPGLGLRLIYFSYDVKMKEKGDIPEGYSVSREKKERFSLILESASTNQTSMYLCARGSGTSGERLEQFFGPGTRLTVL.

CDR3 nucleotides: TGTGCCAGCAGCGCCCAAGCGGGGGAGCAGTTCTTC. Residues: CASSAQAGEQFF. The rearrangement joins TRBV7-3 to TRBJ2-1, with TRBD2 matching 7 bases. CDR1 and CDR2 from the germline V gene are SGHTA and FQGTGA. Trimming took 5 bases from V and 10 from J; bases not matched to a gene: 5. The CDR3 spans 12 residues.

The CDR3 DNA reads as TGTGCCAGCAGTTTCGATCAGCCCCAGCATTTT. This gives the protein CASSFDQPQHF. The V and J genes are TRBV12-3 or TRBV12-4 and TRBJ1-5, with D uncertain. The CDR3 loop spans 11 amino acids. V lost 3 bases and J lost 5, with 2 bases in between.

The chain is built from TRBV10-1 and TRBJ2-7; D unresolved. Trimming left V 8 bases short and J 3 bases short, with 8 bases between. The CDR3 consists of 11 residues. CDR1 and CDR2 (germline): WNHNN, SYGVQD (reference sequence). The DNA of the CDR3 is TGCGCCAGCGGGTCGGACTACGAGCAGTACTTC. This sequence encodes CASGSDYEQYF.

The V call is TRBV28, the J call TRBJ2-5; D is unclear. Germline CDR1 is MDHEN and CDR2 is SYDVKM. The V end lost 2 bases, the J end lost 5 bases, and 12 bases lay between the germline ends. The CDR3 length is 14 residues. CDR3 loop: CASSLTQEWETQYF. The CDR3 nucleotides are TGTGCCAGCAGTTTAACTCAGGAATGGGAGACCCAGTACTTC. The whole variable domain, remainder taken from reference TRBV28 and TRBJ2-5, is DVKVTQSSRYLVKRTGEKVFLECVQDMDHENMFWYRQDPGLGLRLIYFSYDVKMKEKGDIPEGYSVSREKKERFSLILESASTNQTSMYLCASSLTQEWETQYFGPGTRLLVL.

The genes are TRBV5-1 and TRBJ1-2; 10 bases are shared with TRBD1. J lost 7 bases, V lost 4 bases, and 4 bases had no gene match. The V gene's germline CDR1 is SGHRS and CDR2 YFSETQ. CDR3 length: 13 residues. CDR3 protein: CASSGGQGGGYTF. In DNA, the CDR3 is TGCGCCAGCAGCGGCGGACAGGGGGGTGGCTACACCTTC. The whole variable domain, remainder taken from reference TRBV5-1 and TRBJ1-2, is KAGVTQTPRYLIKTRGQQVTLSCSPISGHRSVSWYQQTPGQGLQFLFEYFSETQRNKGNFPGRFSGRQFSNSRSEMNVSTLELGDSALYLCASSGGQGGGYTFGSGTRLTVV.

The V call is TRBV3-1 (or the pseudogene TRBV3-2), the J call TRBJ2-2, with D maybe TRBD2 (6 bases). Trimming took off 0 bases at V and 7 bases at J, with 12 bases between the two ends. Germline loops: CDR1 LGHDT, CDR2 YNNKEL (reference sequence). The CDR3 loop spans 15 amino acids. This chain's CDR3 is CASSQDNRGGGELFF. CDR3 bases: TGTGCCAGCAGCCAAGATAACCGGGGAGGCGGGGAGCTGTTTTTT.

Written as DNA, the CDR3 is TGTGCCTGGCGAGACAGGGGAAATTCACCCCTCCACTTT. This sequence encodes CAWRDRGNSPLHF. The V gene is TRBV30, the J gene TRBJ1-6, with TRBD1 identical over 8 bases. This CDR3 is 13 amino acids long. Trimming removed 5 bases from V and 7 bases from J; junction bases left unmatched: 4. Per the germline V gene, CDR1 is GTSNPN and CDR2 is SVGIG (reference sequence).

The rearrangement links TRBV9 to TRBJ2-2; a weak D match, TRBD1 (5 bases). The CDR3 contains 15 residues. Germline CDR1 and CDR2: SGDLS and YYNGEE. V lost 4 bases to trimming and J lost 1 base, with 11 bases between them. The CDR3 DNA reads TGTGCCAGCAGCCCGGACACAAAGAACACCGGGGAGCTGTTTTTT. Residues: CASSPDTKNTGELFF.

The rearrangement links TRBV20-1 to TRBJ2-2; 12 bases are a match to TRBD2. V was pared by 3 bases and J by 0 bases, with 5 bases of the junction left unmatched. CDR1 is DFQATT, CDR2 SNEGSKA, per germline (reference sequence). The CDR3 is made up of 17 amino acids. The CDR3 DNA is TGCAGTGCTAGTACCTCTAGCGGGAGGGCGAACACCGGGGAGCTGTTTTTT. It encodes CSASTSSGRANTGELFF.

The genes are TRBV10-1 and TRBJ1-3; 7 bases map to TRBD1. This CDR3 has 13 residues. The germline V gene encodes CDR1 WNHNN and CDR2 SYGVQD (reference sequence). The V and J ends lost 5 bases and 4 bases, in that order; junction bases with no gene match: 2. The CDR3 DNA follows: TGCGCCAGCAGTATACAGGGGGGAAACACCATATATTTT. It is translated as CASSIQGGNTIYF.

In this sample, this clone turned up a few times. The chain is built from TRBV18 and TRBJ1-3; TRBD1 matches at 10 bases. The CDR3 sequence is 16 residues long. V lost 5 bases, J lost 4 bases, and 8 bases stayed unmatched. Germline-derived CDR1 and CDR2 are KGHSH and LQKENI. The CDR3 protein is CASSSTDRGQGNTIYF. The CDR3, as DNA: TGTGCCAGCTCATCGACCGACAGGGGGCAAGGAAACACCATATATTTT. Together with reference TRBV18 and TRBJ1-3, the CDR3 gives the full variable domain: NAGVMQNPRHLVRRRGQEARLRCSPMKGHSHVYWYRQLPEEGLKFMVYLQKENIIDESGMPKERFSAEFPKEGPSILRIQQVVRGDSAAYFCASSSTDRGQGNTIYFGEGSWLTVV.

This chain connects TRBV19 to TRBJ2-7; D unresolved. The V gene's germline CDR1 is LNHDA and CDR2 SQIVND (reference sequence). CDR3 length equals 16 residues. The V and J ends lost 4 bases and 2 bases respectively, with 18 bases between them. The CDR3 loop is CASSSLDGRPTYEQYF. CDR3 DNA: TGTGCCAGTAGTAGCCTGGATGGCAGGCCGACCTACGAGCAGTACTTC.

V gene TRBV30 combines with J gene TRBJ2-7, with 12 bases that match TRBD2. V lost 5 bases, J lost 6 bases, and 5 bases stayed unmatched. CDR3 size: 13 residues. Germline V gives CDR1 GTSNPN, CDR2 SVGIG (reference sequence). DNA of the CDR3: TGTGCCTGGGAGACTAGCGGGAGAGGCGAGCAGTACTTC. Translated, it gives CAWETSGRGEQYF. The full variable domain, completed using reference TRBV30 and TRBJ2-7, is SQTIHQWPATLVQPVGSPLSLECTVEGTSNPNLYWYRQAAGRGLQLLFYSVGIGQISSEVPQNLSASRPQDRQFILSSKKLLLSDSGFYLCAWETSGRGEQYFGPGTRLTVT.

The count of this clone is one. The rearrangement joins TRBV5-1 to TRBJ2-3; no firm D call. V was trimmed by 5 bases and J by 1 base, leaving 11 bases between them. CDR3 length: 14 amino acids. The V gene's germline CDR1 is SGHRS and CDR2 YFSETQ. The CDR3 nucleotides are TGCGCCAGCAGTTCCGACGGGCGCACAGATACGCAGTATTTT. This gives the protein CASSSDGRTDTQYF. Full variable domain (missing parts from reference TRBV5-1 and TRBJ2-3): KAGVTQTPRYLIKTRGQQVTLSCSPISGHRSVSWYQQTPGQGLQFLFEYFSETQRNKGNFPGRFSGRQFSNSRSEMNVSTLELGDSALYLCASSSDGRTDTQYFGPGTRLTVL.

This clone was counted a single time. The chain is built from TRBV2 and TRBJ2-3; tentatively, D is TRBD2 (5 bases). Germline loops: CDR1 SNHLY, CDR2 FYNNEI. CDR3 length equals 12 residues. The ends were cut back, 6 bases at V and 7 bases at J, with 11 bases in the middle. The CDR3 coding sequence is TGTGCCAGCAGACTGGACTCAAATACGCAGTATTTT. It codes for CASRLDSNTQYF.

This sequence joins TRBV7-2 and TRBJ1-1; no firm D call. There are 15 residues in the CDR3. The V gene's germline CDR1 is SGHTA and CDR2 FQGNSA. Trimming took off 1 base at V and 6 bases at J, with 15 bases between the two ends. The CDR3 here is CASSLVGGIRAEAFF. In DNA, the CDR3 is TGTGCCAGCAGCTTAGTGGGAGGGATAAGGGCTGAAGCTTTCTTT. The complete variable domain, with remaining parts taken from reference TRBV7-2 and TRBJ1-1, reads GAGVSQSPSNKVTEKGKDVELRCDPISGHTALYWYRQSLGQGLEFLIYFQGNSAPDKSGLPSDRFSAERTGGSVSTLTIQRTQQEDSAVYLCASSLVGGIRAEAFFGQGTRLTVV.

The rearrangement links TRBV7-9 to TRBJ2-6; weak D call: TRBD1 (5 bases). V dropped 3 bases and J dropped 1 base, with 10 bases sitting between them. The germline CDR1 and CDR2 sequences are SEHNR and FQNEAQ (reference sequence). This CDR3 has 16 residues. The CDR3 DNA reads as TGTGCCAGCAGCTTTGATCAGGGTTCTGGGGCCAACGTCCTGACTTTC. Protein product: CASSFDQGSGANVLTF.

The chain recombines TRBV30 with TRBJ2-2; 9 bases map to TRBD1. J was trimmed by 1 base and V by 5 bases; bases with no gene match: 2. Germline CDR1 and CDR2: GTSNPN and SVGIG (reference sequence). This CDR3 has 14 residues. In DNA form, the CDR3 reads TGTGCCTGGGGGACAGGGAGGAACACCGGGGAGCTGTTTTTT. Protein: CAWGTGRNTGELFF.

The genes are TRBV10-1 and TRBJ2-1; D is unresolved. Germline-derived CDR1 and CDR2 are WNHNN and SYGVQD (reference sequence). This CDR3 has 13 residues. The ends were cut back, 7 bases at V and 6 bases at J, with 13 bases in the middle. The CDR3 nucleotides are TGCGCCAGCATGGGATCTCCCTTCAATGAGCAGTTCTTC. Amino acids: CASMGSPFNEQFF.

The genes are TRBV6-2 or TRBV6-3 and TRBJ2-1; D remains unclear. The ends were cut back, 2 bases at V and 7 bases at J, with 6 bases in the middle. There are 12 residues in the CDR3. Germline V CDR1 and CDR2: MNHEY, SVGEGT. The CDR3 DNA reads TGTGCCAGCAGTTACCCAGAGAATGAGCAGTTCTTC. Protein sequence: CASSYPENEQFF.

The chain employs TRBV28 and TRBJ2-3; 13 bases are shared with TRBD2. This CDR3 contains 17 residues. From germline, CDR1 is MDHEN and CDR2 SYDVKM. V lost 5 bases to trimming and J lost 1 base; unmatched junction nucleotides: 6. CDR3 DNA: TGTGCCAGCAGTACGGGGACTAGCGGGGTTGGCACAGATACGCAGTATTTT. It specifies CASSTGTSGVGTDTQYF.

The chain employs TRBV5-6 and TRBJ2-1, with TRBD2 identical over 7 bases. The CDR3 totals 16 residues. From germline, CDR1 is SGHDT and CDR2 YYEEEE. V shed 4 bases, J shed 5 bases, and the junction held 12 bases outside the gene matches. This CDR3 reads CASSRTGTTDHNEQFF. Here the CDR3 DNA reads TGTGCCAGCAGCAGAACCGGGACTACGGACCACAATGAGCAGTTCTTC.

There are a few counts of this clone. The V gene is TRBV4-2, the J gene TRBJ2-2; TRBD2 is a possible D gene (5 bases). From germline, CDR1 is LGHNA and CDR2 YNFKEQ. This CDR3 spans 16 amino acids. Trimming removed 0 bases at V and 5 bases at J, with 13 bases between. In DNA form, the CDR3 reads TGTGCCAGCAGCCAAGACTTAGGGTCGGGGACCGGGGAGCTGTTTTTT. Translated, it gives CASSQDLGSGTGELFF.

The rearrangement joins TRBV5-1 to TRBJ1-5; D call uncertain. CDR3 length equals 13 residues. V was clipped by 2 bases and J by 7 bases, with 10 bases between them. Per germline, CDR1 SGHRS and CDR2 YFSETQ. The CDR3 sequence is CASSFDSDQPQHF. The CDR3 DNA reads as TGCGCCAGCAGCTTCGATAGCGACCAGCCCCAGCATTTT.

The CDR3 nucleotides are TGTGCCAGCAGTATACAGGGCGGGTATGGCTACACCTTC. Its protein is CASSIQGGYGYTF. The chain combines TRBV12-3 or TRBV12-4 with TRBJ1-2, with D possibly being TRBD1 (6 bases). V shed 5 bases and J shed 5 bases, with 12 bases lying between them. The CDR3 has 13 residues.

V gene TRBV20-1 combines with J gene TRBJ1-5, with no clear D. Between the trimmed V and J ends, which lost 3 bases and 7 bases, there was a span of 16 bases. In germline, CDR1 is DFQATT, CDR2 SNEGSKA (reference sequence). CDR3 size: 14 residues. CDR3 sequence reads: CSASSIGEWQPQHF. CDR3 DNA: TGCAGTGCTAGTAGTATCGGGGAATGGCAGCCCCAGCATTTT.

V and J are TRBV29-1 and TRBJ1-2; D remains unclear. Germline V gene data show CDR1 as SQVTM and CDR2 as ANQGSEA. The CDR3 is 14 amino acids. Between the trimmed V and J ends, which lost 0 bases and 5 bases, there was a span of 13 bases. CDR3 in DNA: TGCAGCGTTGAAGACCGACGAGGGAGTTATGGCTACACCTTC. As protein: CSVEDRRGSYGYTF.